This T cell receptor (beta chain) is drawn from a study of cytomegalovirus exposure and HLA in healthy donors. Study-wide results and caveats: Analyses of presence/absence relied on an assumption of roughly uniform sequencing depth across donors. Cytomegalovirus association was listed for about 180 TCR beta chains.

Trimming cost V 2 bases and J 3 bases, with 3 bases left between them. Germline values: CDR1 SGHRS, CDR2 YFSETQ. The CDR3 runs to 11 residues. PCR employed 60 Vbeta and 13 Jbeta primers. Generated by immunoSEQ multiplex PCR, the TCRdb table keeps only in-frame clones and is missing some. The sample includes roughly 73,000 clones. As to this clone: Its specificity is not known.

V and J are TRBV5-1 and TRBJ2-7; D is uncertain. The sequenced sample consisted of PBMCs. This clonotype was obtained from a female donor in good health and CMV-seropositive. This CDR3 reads CASSFNYEQYF. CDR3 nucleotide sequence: TGCGCCAGCAGCTTTAACTACGAGCAGTACTTC.